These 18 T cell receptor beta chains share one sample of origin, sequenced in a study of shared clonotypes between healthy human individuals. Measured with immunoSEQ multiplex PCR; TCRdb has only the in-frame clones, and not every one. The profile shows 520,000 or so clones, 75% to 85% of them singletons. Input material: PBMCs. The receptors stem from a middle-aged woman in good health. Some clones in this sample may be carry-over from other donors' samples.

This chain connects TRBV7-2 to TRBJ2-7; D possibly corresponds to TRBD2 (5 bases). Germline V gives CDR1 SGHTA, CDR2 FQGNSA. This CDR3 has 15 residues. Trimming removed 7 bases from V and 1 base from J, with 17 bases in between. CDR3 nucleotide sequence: TGTGCCAGCACGTCTGGAGGTCTGACTTCCTACGAGCAGTACTTC. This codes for CASTSGGLTSYEQYF.

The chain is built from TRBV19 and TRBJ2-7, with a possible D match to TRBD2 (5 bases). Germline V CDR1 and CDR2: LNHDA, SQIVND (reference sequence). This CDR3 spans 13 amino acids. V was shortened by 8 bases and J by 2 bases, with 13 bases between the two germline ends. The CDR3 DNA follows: TGTGCCAGTCCCCAACTAGTCCCCTACGAGCAGTACTTC. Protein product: CASPQLVPYEQYF.

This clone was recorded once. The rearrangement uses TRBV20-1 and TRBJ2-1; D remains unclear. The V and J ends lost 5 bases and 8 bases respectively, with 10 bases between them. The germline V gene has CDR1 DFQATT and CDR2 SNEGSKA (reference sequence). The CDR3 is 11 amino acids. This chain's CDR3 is CSAPSVDEQFF. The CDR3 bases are TGCAGTGCTCCCTCGGTGGATGAGCAGTTCTTC.

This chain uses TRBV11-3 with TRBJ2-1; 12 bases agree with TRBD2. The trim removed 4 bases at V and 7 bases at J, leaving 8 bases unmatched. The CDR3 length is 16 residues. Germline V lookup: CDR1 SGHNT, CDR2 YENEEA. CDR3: CASSSRLAGARNEQFF. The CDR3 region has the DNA TGTGCCAGCAGCTCCAGACTAGCGGGAGCCCGAAATGAGCAGTTCTTC. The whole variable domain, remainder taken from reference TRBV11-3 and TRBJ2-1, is EAGVVQSPRYKIIEKKQPVAFWCNPISGHNTLYWYLQNLGQGPELLIRYENEEAVDDSQLPKDRFSAERLKGVDSTLKIQPAELGDSAVYLCASSSRLAGARNEQFFGPGTRLTVL.

Here the CDR3 DNA reads TGTGCCAGCAGCTTGGGCGGACAGATTCAGTACTTC. This codes for CASSLGGQIQYF. V gene TRBV5-4 combines with J gene TRBJ2-4; D perhaps matches TRBD1 (6 bases). The ends were cut back, 0 bases at V and 10 bases at J, with 8 bases in the middle. The germline CDR1 and CDR2 sequences are SGHNT and YYREEE (reference sequence). The CDR3 is made up of 12 amino acids.

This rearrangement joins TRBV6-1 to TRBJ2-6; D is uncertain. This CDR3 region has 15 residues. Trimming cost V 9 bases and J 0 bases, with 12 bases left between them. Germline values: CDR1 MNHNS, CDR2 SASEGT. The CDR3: CASDTTSSGANVLTF. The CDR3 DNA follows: TGTGCCAGTGACACAACGAGCTCTGGGGCCAACGTCCTGACTTTC.

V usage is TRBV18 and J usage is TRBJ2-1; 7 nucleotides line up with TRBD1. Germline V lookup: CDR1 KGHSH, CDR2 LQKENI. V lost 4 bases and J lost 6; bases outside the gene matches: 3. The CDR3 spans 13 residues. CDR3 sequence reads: CASSLGQLNEQFF. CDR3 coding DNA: TGTGCCAGCTCACTGGGACAGCTCAATGAGCAGTTCTTC.

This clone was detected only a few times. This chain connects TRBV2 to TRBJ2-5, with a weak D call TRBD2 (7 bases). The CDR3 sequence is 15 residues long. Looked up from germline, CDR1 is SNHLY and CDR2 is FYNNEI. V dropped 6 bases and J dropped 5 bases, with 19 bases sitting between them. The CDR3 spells CASRGGEGRRETQYF. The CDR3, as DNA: TGTGCCAGCAGAGGGGGGGAGGGCCGTCGGGAGACCCAGTACTTC.

CDR3 nucleotides: TGTGCCAGTAGTATAGTCTCGGGAACTACCGAGCAGTTCTTC. Amino acids: CASSIVSGTTEQFF. The V and J genes are TRBV19 and TRBJ2-1; maybe TRBD2 (5 bases). The V end was cut by 1 base, the J end by 10 bases, with 14 bases between. The CDR3 extends over 14 amino acids. CDR1 is LNHDA, CDR2 SQIVND, per germline (reference sequence). The full variable domain, its missing parts supplied by reference TRBV19 and TRBJ2-1, is DGGITQSPKYLFRKEGQNVTLSCEQNLNHDAMYWYRQDPGQGLRLIYYSQIVNDFQKGDIAEGYSVSREKKESFPLTVTSAQKNPTAFYLCASSIVSGTTEQFFGPGTRLTVL.

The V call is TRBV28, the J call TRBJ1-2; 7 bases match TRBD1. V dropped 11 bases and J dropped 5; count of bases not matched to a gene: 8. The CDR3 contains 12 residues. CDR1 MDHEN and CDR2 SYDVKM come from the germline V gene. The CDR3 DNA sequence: TGTGCCCTGGGCGGGACAGAATATGGCTACACCTTC. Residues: CALGGTEYGYTF.

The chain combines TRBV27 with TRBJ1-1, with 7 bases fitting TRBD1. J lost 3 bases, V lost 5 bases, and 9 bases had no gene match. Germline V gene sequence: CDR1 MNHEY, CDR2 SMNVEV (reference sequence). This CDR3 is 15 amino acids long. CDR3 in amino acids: CASSTEGARDTEAFF. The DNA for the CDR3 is TGTGCCAGCAGTACGGAGGGGGCTCGTGACACTGAAGCTTTCTTT.

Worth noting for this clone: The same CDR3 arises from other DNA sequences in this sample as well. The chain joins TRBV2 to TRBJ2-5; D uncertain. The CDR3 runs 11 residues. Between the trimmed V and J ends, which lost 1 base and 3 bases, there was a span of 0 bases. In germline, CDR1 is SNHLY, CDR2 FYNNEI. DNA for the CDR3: TGTGCCAGCAGTGAAGAAGAGACCCAGTACTTC. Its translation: CASSEEETQYF. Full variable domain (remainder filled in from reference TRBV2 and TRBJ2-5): EPEVTQTPSHQVTQMGQEVILRCVPISNHLYFYWYRQILGQKVEFLVSFYNNEISEKSEIFDDQFSVERPDGSNFTLKIRSTKLEDSAMYFCASSEEETQYFGPGTRLLVL.

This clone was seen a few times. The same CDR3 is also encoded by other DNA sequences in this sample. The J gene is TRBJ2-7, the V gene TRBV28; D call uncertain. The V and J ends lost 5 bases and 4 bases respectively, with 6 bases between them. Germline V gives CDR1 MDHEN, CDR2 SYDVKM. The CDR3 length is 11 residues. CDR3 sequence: CASSLGYEQYF. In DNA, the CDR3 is TGTGCCAGCAGTCTGGGGTACGAGCAGTACTTC.

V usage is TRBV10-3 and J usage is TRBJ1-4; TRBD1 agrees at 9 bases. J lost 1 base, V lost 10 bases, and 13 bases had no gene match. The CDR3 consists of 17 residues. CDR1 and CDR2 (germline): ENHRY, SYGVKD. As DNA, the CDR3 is TGTGCCACCGCCCCCGGGACAGGGAGGGAAACTAATGAAAAACTGTTTTTT. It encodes CATAPGTGRETNEKLFF.

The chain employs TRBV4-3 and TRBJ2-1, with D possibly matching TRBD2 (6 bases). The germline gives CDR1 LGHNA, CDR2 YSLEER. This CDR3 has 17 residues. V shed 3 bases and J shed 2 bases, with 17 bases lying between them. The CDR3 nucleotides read TGCGCCAGCAGCCACCAGAACTGGGGGACTCCCTACAATGAGCAGTTCTTC. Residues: CASSHQNWGTPYNEQFF.

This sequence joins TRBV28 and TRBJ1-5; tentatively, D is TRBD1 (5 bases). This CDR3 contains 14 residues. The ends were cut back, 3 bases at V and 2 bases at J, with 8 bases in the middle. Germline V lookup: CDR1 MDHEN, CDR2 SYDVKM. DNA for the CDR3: TGTGCCAGCAGTTTCCGGGGCGGCAATCAGCCCCAGCATTTT. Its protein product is CASSFRGGNQPQHF.

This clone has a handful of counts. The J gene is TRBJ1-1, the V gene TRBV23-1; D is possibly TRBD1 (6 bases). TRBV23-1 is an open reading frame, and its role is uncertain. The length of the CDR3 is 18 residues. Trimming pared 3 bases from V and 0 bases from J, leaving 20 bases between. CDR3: CASSQAGDLNGLNTEAFF. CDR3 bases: TGCGCCAGCAGTCAGGCAGGGGACCTGAATGGACTGAACACTGAAGCTTTCTTT.

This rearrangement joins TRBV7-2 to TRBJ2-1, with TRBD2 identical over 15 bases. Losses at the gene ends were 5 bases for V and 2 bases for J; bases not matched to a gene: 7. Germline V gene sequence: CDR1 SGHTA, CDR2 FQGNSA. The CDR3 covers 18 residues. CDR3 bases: TGTGCCAGCAGCCCTGGGACTAGCGGGAGGTCTGCCTACAATGAGCAGTTCTTC. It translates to CASSPGTSGRSAYNEQFF.